A single sample gave rise to the 31 T cell receptor beta chains below, sequenced in a study of T cell responses to AZD1222 COVID-19 vaccine. Data came from immunoSEQ multiplex PCR; TCRdb stores just in-frame clones and leaves some out. Among some 110,000 clones listed, 92% were seen once. The source was peripheral blood, collected on day 0 of AZD1222 vaccination. All receptors derive from an adult in good health.

This sequence joins TRBV29-1 and TRBJ1-1; perhaps TRBD1 as D (5 bases). Germline values: CDR1 SQVTM, CDR2 ANQGSEA. The CDR3 totals 15 residues. V lost 6 bases to trimming and J lost 5 bases, with 22 bases between them. The CDR3 loop is CSVVPGAVSETEAFF. In nucleotides, the CDR3 is TGCAGCGTAGTTCCCGGGGCGGTCTCAGAAACTGAAGCTTTCTTT.

The V call is TRBV7-2, the J call TRBJ1-6; TRBD1 matches at 12 bases. The CDR3 has 17 residues. Losses at the gene ends were 5 bases for V and 9 bases for J; bases not matched to a gene: 11. Germline-derived CDR1 and CDR2 are SGHTA and FQGNSA. CDR3 sequence reads: CASSPPGTGGYGSPLHF. CDR3 in DNA: TGTGCCAGCAGCCCCCCCGGGACAGGGGGCTACGGTTCACCCCTCCACTTT.

This clone has more than one count but fewer than ten. The rearrangement uses TRBV30 and TRBJ2-2, with TRBD1 as a possible D gene (5 bases). Germline loops: CDR1 GTSNPN, CDR2 SVGIG (reference sequence). The CDR3 has 11 residues. The germline V and J ends were trimmed by 4 bases and 7 bases, with 7 bases remaining between them. The chain's CDR3 is CAWKGVGELFF. The CDR3, as DNA: TGTGCCTGGAAAGGGGTCGGGGAGCTGTTTTTT.

V is TRBV7-9 and J is TRBJ2-2; the D gene is possibly TRBD1 (6 bases). The CDR3 spans 16 residues. With 5 bases removed from V and 6 bases from J, the gap between germline ends came to 19 bases. CDR1 and CDR2 from the germline V gene are SEHNR and FQNEAQ (reference sequence). The CDR3 DNA sequence: TGTGCCAGCAGCCTATTACAGGGTGTAATGGCCGGGGAGCTGTTTTTT. Translation gives CASSLLQGVMAGELFF.

J is TRBJ1-4 and V is TRBV3-1 (or the pseudogene TRBV3-2); D gene ambiguous. Trimming removed 1 base from V and 3 bases from J, with 6 bases in between. This CDR3 has 14 residues. The germline V gene has CDR1 LGHDT and CDR2 YNNKEL (reference sequence). The CDR3 sequence is CASSQVAANEKLFF. The CDR3 DNA is TGTGCCAGCAGCCAAGTGGCAGCTAATGAAAAACTGTTTTTT.

The CDR3 region has the DNA TGTGCCAGCAGCTCGGGACTAACCGACACAGATACGCAGTATTTT. Its translation is CASSSGLTDTDTQYF. The chain uses TRBV7-9 and TRBJ2-3; 7 nucleotides match TRBD2. Germline V gene sequence: CDR1 SEHNR, CDR2 FQNEAQ (reference sequence). The trim removed 4 bases at V and 2 bases at J, leaving 6 bases unmatched. This CDR3 has 15 residues.

The V gene is TRBV29-1, the J gene TRBJ2-5, with no clear D. The CDR3 is 12 amino acids. Germline CDR1 is SQVTM and CDR2 is ANQGSEA. V was clipped by 3 bases and J by 0 bases, with 5 bases between them. CDR3 sequence: CSVDRDQETQYF. CDR3 in DNA: TGCAGCGTTGACCGAGACCAAGAGACCCAGTACTTC.

The rearrangement joins TRBV27 to TRBJ1-2; tentatively, D is TRBD1 (6 bases). Per the germline V gene, CDR1 is MNHEY and CDR2 is SMNVEV (reference sequence). The V gene lost 5 bases and the J gene lost 4 bases, with 17 bases spanning the gap. There are 15 residues in the CDR3. The CDR3 sequence: CASSLTQGRFYGYTF. The CDR3 DNA sequence: TGTGCCAGCAGTCTAACTCAGGGGCGATTCTATGGCTACACCTTC.

The V and J genes are TRBV4-1 and TRBJ1-6, with D perhaps TRBD1 (5 bases). The CDR3 sequence is 12 residues long. Between the trimmed V and J ends, which lost 0 bases and 17 bases, there was a span of 11 bases. Germline V gene data show CDR1 as MGHRA and CDR2 as YSYEKL. This CDR3 is CASSQDGAGFHF. DNA of the CDR3: TGCGCCAGCAGCCAAGATGGGGCTGGATTCCACTTT.

The chain carries TRBV12-5 and TRBJ1-2; unclear D gene. CDR3 length equals 12 residues. CDR1 LGHNT and CDR2 FRNRAP come from the germline V gene. The V end was cut by 0 bases, the J end by 8 bases, with 7 bases between. The CDR3 is CASGLVQVGYTF. The CDR3 bases are TGTGCTAGTGGTTTGGTACAAGTGGGCTACACCTTC.

This chain links TRBV11-1 with TRBJ2-1, with D hard to call. CDR1 is SGHAT, CDR2 FQDESV, per germline (reference sequence). V was pared by 5 bases and J by 5 bases, with 7 bases between. This CDR3 is built from 12 residues. CDR3 region: CASSRRDNEQFF. As DNA, the CDR3 is TGTGCCAGCAGCCGCCGGGACAATGAGCAGTTCTTC.

The rearrangement links TRBV6-5 to TRBJ2-1; 12 bases align to TRBD2. V was pared by 6 bases and J by 7 bases, with 7 bases of the junction left unmatched. Germline V gives CDR1 MNHEY, CDR2 SVGAGI. The CDR3 is 15 residues long. CDR3 sequence: CASSSGLAGSNEQFF. The CDR3 bases are TGTGCCAGCAGCTCCGGACTAGCGGGGAGTAATGAGCAGTTCTTC.

The rearrangement joins TRBV5-4 to TRBJ1-1, with D perhaps matching TRBD1 (6 bases). There are 13 residues in the CDR3. The germline gives CDR1 SGHNT, CDR2 YYREEE (reference sequence). Trimming cost V 3 bases and J 6 bases, with 12 bases left between them. The CDR3 spells CASSWGGRAEAFF. The CDR3 DNA sequence: TGTGCCAGCAGCTGGGGGGGCCGGGCTGAAGCTTTCTTT.

This chain uses TRBV7-9 with TRBJ2-1, with D perhaps matching TRBD1 (5 bases). The ends were cut back, 8 bases at V and 4 bases at J, with 15 bases in the middle. Germline-derived CDR1 and CDR2 are SEHNR and FQNEAQ (reference sequence). This CDR3 has 14 residues. Here the CDR3 reads CASVQGIGYNEQFF. The CDR3 bases are TGTGCCAGCGTCCAGGGAATAGGATACAATGAGCAGTTCTTC.

The J gene is TRBJ2-1, the V gene TRBV7-6, with TRBD2 identical over 7 bases. Germline trimming cut 1 base from V and 2 bases from J; bases unmatched to any gene: 8. Germline V gene data show CDR1 as SGHVS and CDR2 as FNYEAQ. There are 17 residues in the CDR3. The CDR3 DNA sequence: TGTGCCAGCAGCTTAGGCCCCAGCGGGGCAACCTACAATGAGCAGTTCTTC. Amino acids: CASSLGPSGATYNEQFF.

The CDR3 protein is CASSFRGTETQYF. In DNA, the CDR3 is TGTGCCAGCAGCTTCAGGGGGACGGAGACCCAGTACTTC. The chain joins TRBV7-9 to TRBJ2-5; the match to TRBD1 covers 7 bases. Germline V gene sequence: CDR1 SEHNR, CDR2 FQNEAQ (reference sequence). The V and J ends lost 3 bases and 5 bases, in that order; junction bases with no gene match: 3. The CDR3 is 13 residues long. Using reference TRBV7-9 and TRBJ2-5 for the parts outside the CDR3, the full variable domain is DTGVSQNPRHKITKRGQNVTFRCDPISEHNRLYWYRQTLGQGPEFLTYFQNEAQLEKSRLLSDRFSAERPKGSFSTLEIQRTEQGDSAMYLCASSFRGTETQYFGPGTRLLVL.

V is TRBV14 and J is TRBJ1-6; D uncertain. The germline V and J ends were trimmed by 0 bases and 9 bases, with 12 bases remaining between them. Germline lookup yields CDR1 SGHDN and CDR2 FVKESK. The CDR3 is made up of 15 amino acids. This chain's CDR3 is CASSQEFVGTSPLHF. CDR3 DNA: TGTGCCAGCAGCCAAGAGTTTGTCGGCACTTCACCCCTCCACTTT.

The chain is built from TRBV4-1 and TRBJ1-4; D is unclear. The CDR3 is made up of 14 amino acids. Germline V gene lookup returns CDR1 MGHRA and CDR2 YSYEKL. Trimming left V 4 bases short and J 3 bases short, with 9 bases between. Written as DNA, the CDR3 is TGCGCCAGCAGCCCGGAAGCGGCTAATGAAAAACTGTTTTTT. It translates to CASSPEAANEKLFF.

The V and J genes are TRBV5-4 and TRBJ2-3; D is unclear. The CDR3 length is 14 residues. Deletions cut 2 bases from V and 4 bases from J, with 11 bases between. The germline V gene encodes CDR1 SGHNT and CDR2 YYREEE (reference sequence). CDR3 region: CASSFSEGPDTQYF. CDR3 nucleotides: TGTGCCAGCAGCTTTTCTGAAGGGCCAGATACGCAGTATTTT.

The gene calls are TRBV18 and TRBJ2-2; TRBD2 matches at 11 bases. The CDR3 loop spans 17 amino acids. Germline V gene sequence: CDR1 KGHSH, CDR2 LQKENI. J was trimmed by 0 bases and V by 3 bases; bases with no gene match: 3. The CDR3, as DNA: TGTGCCAGCTCACCTAGCGGGGGGGCTTCGAACACCGGGGAGCTGTTTTTT. It specifies CASSPSGGASNTGELFF. The entire variable domain, with the rest obtained from reference TRBV18 and TRBJ2-2, is as follows: NAGVMQNPRHLVRRRGQEARLRCSPMKGHSHVYWYRQLPEEGLKFMVYLQKENIIDESGMPKERFSAEFPKEGPSILRIQQVVRGDSAAYFCASSPSGGASNTGELFFGEGSRLTVL.

CDR3 nucleotides: TGTGCCAGTACTACGACTGAGAACAATGAGCAGTTCTTC. This codes for CASTTTENNEQFF. J is TRBJ2-1 and V is TRBV19, with D uncertain. Looked up from germline, CDR1 is LNHDA and CDR2 is SQIVND (reference sequence). The V end lost 7 bases, the J end lost 5 bases, and 12 bases lay between the germline ends. This CDR3 comprises 13 residues.

This chain's CDR3 is CASSLAGGETQYF. For the CDR3, the DNA is TGTGCCAGCAGTTTAGCAGGGGGAGAGACCCAGTACTTC. V usage is TRBV12-3 or TRBV12-4 and J usage is TRBJ2-5; tentative D call: TRBD1 (6 bases). The V end lost 0 bases, the J end lost 4 bases, and 6 bases lay between the germline ends. This CDR3 has 13 residues.

The CDR3 loop reads CASQNQEKLFF. In DNA, the CDR3 is TGTGCCTCCCAAAATCAGGAAAAACTGTTTTTT. The rearrangement joins TRBV30 to TRBJ1-4; D remains ambiguous. Germline values: CDR1 GTSNPN, CDR2 SVGIG (reference sequence). Trimming took 7 bases from V and 8 from J, leaving 11 bases between them. The CDR3 length is 11 residues.

V usage is TRBV9 and J usage is TRBJ2-5; D gene unclear. Germline loops: CDR1 SGDLS, CDR2 YYNGEE. Between the trimmed V and J ends, which lost 0 bases and 5 bases, there was a span of 11 bases. This CDR3 comprises 14 residues. CDR3 DNA sequence: TGTGCCAGCAGCGTAGAAGGGCAAGGGGAGACCCAGTACTTC. This encodes CASSVEGQGETQYF.

The chain couples TRBV11-3 to TRBJ2-1; 7 bases map to TRBD1. V gave up 5 bases and J gave up 1 base; unmatched junction bases: 2. Germline V gene data show CDR1 as SGHNT and CDR2 as YENEEA. This CDR3 has 14 residues. The CDR3 DNA reads TGTGCCAGCAGCCCCAGGGGGTCCTACAATGAGCAGTTCTTC. It yields the protein CASSPRGSYNEQFF.

The chain uses TRBV12-3 or TRBV12-4 and TRBJ1-5, with D perhaps matching TRBD1 (6 bases). This CDR3 comprises 13 residues. Deletions cut 3 bases from V and 6 bases from J, with 9 bases between. Here the CDR3 DNA reads TGTGCCAGCAGTTTGGGGGGCGGTCAGCCCCAGCATTTT. Its translation: CASSLGGGQPQHF.

The chain couples TRBV3-1 (or the pseudogene TRBV3-2) to TRBJ2-1; 9 bases agree with TRBD2. The V and J ends lost 6 bases and 2 bases, in that order; junction bases with no gene match: 8. Germline lookup yields CDR1 LGHDT and CDR2 YNNKEL (reference sequence). CDR3 length: 16 amino acids. The CDR3 DNA is TGTGCCAGCAGTCCAATAGCGGGAGCTACCTACAATGAGCAGTTCTTC. The encoded protein is CASSPIAGATYNEQFF.

J is TRBJ1-3 and V is TRBV9; D might be TRBD1 (5 bases). V was pared by 3 bases and J by 2 bases, with 12 bases between. The CDR3 spans 15 residues. Germline V gives CDR1 SGDLS, CDR2 YYNGEE. The CDR3 protein is CASSDRGTAGNTIYF. In nucleotides, the CDR3 is TGTGCCAGCAGCGACAGAGGGACGGCTGGAAACACCATATATTTT.

The rearrangement links TRBV7-9 to TRBJ2-2, with D perhaps TRBD1 (6 bases). This CDR3 spans 15 amino acids. The germline CDR1 and CDR2 sequences are SEHNR and FQNEAQ (reference sequence). V was clipped by 5 bases and J by 1 base, with 11 bases between them. CDR3 DNA: TGTGCCAGCAGCCCTCAACAGGGGAACACCGGGGAGCTGTTTTTT. It yields the protein CASSPQQGNTGELFF.

This rearrangement joins TRBV19 to TRBJ1-5; TRBD1 agrees at 9 bases. Germline V gene lookup returns CDR1 LNHDA and CDR2 SQIVND (reference sequence). V was clipped by 10 bases and J by 7 bases; unmatched bases: 14. CDR3 length: 15 amino acids. CDR3 residues: CATKEQGAKAQPQHF. The DNA of the CDR3 is TGTGCCACTAAGGAACAGGGGGCGAAGGCCCAGCCCCAGCATTTT.

The rearrangement links TRBV11-1 to TRBJ2-2, with D perhaps being TRBD1 or TRBD2 (7 bases each). Per the germline V gene, CDR1 is SGHAT and CDR2 is FQDESV (reference sequence). The ends were cut back, 5 bases at V and 7 bases at J, with 17 bases in the middle. CDR3 length: 15 residues. CDR3 coding DNA: TGTGCCAGCAGCCCTTTGACAGGGAGGGTCGGGGAGCTGTTTTTT. Its translation is CASSPLTGRVGELFF. Full variable domain (outside the CDR3, taken from reference TRBV11-1 and TRBJ2-2): EAEVAQSPRYKITEKSQAVAFWCDPISGHATLYWYRQILGQGPELLVQFQDESVVDDSQLPKDRFSAERLKGVDSTLKIQPAELGDSAMYLCASSPLTGRVGELFFGEGSRLTVL.